This TCR beta chain was identified during a study of T cells after yellow fever vaccination. Whole-study results and caveats: When the response was secondary, it was weaker but reached its peak faster, day 5 versus 15.

5'RACE template switching added a universal primer site and UMIs to TCR cDNA. TCRdb processed the 5' RACE reads anew with MiXCR; each CDR3 protein has one entry. The sample has approximately 61,000 distinct CDR3 sequences, roughly 6.9% seen once. This clonotype was counted only a few times. Antigen unknown. The germline V gene has CDR1 DFQATT and CDR2 SNEGSKA (reference sequence). The CDR3 extends over 16 amino acids. V lost 7 bases and J 6 bases, leaving 24 bases between the germline ends. The chain joins TRBV20-1 to TRBJ2-2; no clear D gene. This TCR came from a man aged 18 to 30 who received the YFV17D yellow fever vaccine. Sequencing used CD8+ T cells sorted from PBMCs, obtained on the day of the first yellow fever vaccination. The CDR3: CSDATKGTHRAGELFF. CDR3 nucleotide sequence: TGCAGTGATGCGACGAAGGGTACTCACCGTGCCGGGGAGCTGTTTTTT.